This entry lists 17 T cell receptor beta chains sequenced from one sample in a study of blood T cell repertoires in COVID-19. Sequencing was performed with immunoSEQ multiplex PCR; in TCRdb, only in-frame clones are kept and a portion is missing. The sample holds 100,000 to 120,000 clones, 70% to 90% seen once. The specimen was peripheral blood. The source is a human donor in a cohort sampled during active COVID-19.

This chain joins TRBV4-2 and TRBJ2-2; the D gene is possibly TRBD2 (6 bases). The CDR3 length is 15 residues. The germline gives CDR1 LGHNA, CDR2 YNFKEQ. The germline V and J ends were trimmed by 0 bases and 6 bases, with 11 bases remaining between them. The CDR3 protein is CASSQDGTGAGELFF. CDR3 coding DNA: TGTGCCAGCAGCCAAGATGGTACGGGGGCCGGGGAGCTGTTTTTT.

The CDR3 sequence is CASSIGVNPGGELFF. Here the CDR3 DNA reads TGTGCCAGTAGTATCGGTGTCAACCCCGGCGGGGAGCTGTTTTTT. The chain links TRBV19 to TRBJ2-2, with unresolved D. The CDR3 loop spans 15 amino acids. The V gene's germline CDR1 is LNHDA and CDR2 SQIVND (reference sequence). The germline V and J ends were trimmed by 3 bases and 7 bases, with 15 bases remaining between them.

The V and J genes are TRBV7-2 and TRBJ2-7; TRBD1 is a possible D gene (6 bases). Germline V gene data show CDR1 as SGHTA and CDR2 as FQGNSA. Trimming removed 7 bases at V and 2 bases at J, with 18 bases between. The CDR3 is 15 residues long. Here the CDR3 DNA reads TGTGCCAGCACTAGAGGGGACACCCTCACCTACGAGCAGTACTTC. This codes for CASTRGDTLTYEQYF.

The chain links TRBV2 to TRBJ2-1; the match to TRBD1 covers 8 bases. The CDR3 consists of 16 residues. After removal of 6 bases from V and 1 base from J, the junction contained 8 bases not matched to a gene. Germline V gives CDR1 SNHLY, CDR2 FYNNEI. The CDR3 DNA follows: TGTGCCAGCAGCGCCCTGCGACAGGGGTCCTACAATGAGCAGTTCTTC. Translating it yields CASSALRQGSYNEQFF.

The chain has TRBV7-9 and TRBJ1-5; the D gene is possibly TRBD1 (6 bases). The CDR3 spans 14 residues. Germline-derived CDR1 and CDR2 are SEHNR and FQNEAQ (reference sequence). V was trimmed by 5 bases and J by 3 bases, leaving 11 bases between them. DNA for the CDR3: TGTGCCAGCAGCGTGGACAGCGACAATCAGCCCCAGCATTTT. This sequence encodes CASSVDSDNQPQHF.

CDR3 in amino acids: CASSITATDTQYF. The CDR3 bases are TGTGCCAGTAGTATAACAGCCACAGATACGCAGTATTTT. J is TRBJ2-3 and V is TRBV19; D gene uncertain. V gave up 2 bases and J gave up 2 bases, with 5 bases separating them. Germline CDR1 LNHDA, CDR2 SQIVND (reference sequence). The CDR3 is 13 residues long.

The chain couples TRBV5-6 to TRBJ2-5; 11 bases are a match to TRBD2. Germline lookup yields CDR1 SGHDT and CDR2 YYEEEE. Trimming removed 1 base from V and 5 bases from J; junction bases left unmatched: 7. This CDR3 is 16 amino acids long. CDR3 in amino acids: CASSLFTSGGLETQYF. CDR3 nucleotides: TGTGCCAGCAGCTTGTTTACTAGCGGGGGATTGGAGACCCAGTACTTC.

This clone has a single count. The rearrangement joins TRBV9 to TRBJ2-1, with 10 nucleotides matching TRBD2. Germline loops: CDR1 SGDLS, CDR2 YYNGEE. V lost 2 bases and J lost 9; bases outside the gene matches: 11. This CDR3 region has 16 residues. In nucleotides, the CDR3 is TGTGCCAGCAGCGTGAGTCTAGCGGGAGTTCGGAGTGAGCAGTTCTTC. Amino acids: CASSVSLAGVRSEQFF.

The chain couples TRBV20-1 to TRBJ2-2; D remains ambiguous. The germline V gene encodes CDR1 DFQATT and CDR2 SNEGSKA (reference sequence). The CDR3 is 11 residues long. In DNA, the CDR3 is TGCAGCGCCTTTGAGAACGGGGAGCTGTTTTTT. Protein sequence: CSAFENGELFF.

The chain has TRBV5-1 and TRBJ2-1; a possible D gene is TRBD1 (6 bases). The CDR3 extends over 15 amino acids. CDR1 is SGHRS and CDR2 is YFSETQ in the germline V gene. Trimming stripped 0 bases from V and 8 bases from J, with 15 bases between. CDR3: CASSLVQGIQDEQFF. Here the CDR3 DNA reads TGCGCCAGCAGCTTGGTACAGGGAATTCAGGATGAGCAGTTCTTC.

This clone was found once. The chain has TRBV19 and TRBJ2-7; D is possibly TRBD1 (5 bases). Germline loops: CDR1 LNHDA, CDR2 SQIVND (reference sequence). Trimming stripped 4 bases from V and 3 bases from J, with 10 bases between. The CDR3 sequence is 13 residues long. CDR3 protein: CASSTGAVYEQYF. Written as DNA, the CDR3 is TGTGCCAGTAGTACTGGGGCGGTCTACGAGCAGTACTTC. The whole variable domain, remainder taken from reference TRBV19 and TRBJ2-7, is DGGITQSPKYLFRKEGQNVTLSCEQNLNHDAMYWYRQDPGQGLRLIYYSQIVNDFQKGDIAEGYSVSREKKESFPLTVTSAQKNPTAFYLCASSTGAVYEQYFGPGTRLTVT.

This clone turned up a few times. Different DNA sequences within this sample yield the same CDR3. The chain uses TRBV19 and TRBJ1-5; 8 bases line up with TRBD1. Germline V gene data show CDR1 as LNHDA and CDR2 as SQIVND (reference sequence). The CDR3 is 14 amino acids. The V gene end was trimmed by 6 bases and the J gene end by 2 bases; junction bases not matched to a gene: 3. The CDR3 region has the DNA TGTGCCAGTAGCGGGACAGGCGGCAATCAGCCCCAGCATTTT. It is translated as CASSGTGGNQPQHF.

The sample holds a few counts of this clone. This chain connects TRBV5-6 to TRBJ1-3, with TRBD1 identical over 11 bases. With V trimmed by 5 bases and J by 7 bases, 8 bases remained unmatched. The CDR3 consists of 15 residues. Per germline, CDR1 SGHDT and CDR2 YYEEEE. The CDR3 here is CASSPAGQGANTIYF. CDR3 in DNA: TGTGCCAGCAGTCCGGCAGGACAGGGGGCGAACACCATATATTTT.

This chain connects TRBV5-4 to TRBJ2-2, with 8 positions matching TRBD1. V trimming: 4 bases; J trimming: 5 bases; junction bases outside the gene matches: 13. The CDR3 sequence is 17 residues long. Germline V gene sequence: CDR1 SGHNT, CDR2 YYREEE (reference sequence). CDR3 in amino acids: CASSPFQGALLTGELFF. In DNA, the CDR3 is TGTGCCAGCAGCCCGTTTCAGGGGGCGCTACTTACCGGGGAGCTGTTTTTT.

DNA for the CDR3: TGTGCCAGCACCCTCACCGTAGCGGCAAACACCGGGGAGCTGTTTTTT. This sequence encodes CASTLTVAANTGELFF. The J gene is TRBJ2-2, the V gene TRBV27; a weak D match, TRBD2 (6 bases). V was clipped by 7 bases and J by 2 bases, with 17 bases between them. The CDR3 length is 16 residues. Germline CDR1 reads MNHEY; CDR2 reads SMNVEV (reference sequence).

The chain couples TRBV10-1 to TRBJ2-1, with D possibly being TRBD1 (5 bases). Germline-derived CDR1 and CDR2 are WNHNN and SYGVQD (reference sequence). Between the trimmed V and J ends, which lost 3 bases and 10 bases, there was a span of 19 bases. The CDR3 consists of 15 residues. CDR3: CASSDSTEPFNEQFF. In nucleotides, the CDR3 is TGCGCCAGCAGTGACTCGACAGAACCCTTCAACGAGCAGTTCTTC.

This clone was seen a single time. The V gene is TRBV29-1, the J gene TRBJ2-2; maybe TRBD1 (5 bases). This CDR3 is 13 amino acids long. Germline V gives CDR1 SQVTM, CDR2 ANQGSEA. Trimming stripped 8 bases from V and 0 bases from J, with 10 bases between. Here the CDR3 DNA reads TGCAGCCTTAGACAGACGAACACCGGGGAGCTGTTTTTT. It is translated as CSLRQTNTGELFF.